This T cell receptor (beta chain) was identified in a study of cytomegalovirus exposure and HLA in healthy donors. Clones were read by immunoSEQ multiplex PCR, and TCRdb kept only the in-frame ones, dropping some. The table has 68,000 or so clones, roughly nine tenths seen once. The junction had 12 bases not matched to a gene; V was cut back by 4 bases and J by 8 bases. Germline V gives CDR1 SGHDT, CDR2 YYEEEE. The CDR3 contains 15 residues. The chain couples TRBV5-6 to TRBJ1-3; 7 bases agree with TRBD1. The TCR sequence derives from a man between 18 and 35 years old in good health and CMV-seronegative. The specimen sequenced was PBMCs. The CDR3 DNA reads as TGTGCCAGCAGCACTATTACAGGGGACGGACACACCATATATTTT. It encodes CASSTITGDGHTIYF.